This T cell receptor (beta chain) was sequenced during a study of blood T cell repertoires in COVID-19. Study background: Specimens from acute and convalescent COVID-19 originated in the United States, Italy and Spain. T cells, B-cell-depleted T cells, or PBMCs supplied cDNA or gDNA.

This CDR3 has 15 amino acids. Per germline, CDR1 MNHEY and CDR2 SMNVEV (reference sequence). V lost 2 bases and J lost 2, with 10 bases in between. Original analysis: Amplifying reference gene primers gave estimates of nucleated cell counts. The assay was immunoSEQ multiplex PCR, and TCRdb's table has in-frame clones only and misses some. V and J calls and clone size are as listed in that table; D and trimming were resolved from the DNA. This table has 200,000 or so clones, 80% to 90% appearing once. The sequence derives from an older man with active or convalescent COVID-19. Sequenced material: peripheral blood. The rearrangement links TRBV27 to TRBJ2-4, with a tentative D call TRBD1 (5 bases). As DNA, the CDR3 is TGTGCCAGCAGTTTAAGGGGTAGTCCCAAAAACATTCAGTACTTC. This translates into CASSLRGSPKNIQYF.